This entry lists 31 T cell receptor beta chains sequenced from one sample in a study of tumor and adjacent non-tumor tissue in lung cancer. Three rounds of nested PCR, following a modified ARM-PCR protocol, produced the TCRbeta library. TCRdb processed the multiplex PCR reads anew with MiXCR; each CDR3 protein has one entry. The sample holds some 120,000 distinct CDR3 sequences; 60% to 70% are singletons and the top ten take 10% to 15%. No cell sorting was done before RNA was extracted from the tissue. Sample: lung tumor tissue. The receptors here all came from a man younger than 40 with non-small cell lung cancer.

With regard to this clonotype: Sequence at one end of the junction differs from germline and may be a read error. V is TRBV11-3 and J is TRBJ1-5, with D perhaps TRBD1 (5 bases). The V gene's germline CDR1 is SGHNT and CDR2 YENEEA. The CDR3 runs to 12 residues. CDR3 region: CASSRRDQPKHF. Written as DNA, the CDR3 is TGTGCCAGCAGCCGCAGGGATCAGCCCAAGCATTTT.

About this clonotype: A much larger clone sits a single nucleotide away, making a read error possible. V and J are TRBV20-1 and TRBJ2-1; D gene uncertain. Looked up from germline, CDR1 is DFQATT and CDR2 is SNEGSKA (reference sequence). CDR3 length equals 13 residues. CDR3 bases: TGCAGTGCTATCCCCAGGAATTACAATGTGCAGTTCTTC. Protein: CSAIPRNYNVQFF.

This clonotype was found once. The junction departs from germline at one end; a sequencing error may be responsible. The chain has TRBV11-2 and TRBJ2-1, with 7 bases matching TRBD2. Looked up from germline, CDR1 is SGHAT and CDR2 is FQNNGV. There are 16 residues in the CDR3. In nucleotides, the CDR3 is TGTGTCAGCATCTTAGATTCCCTAGCGGCTTACAATGAGCAGTTCTTC. Translated: CVSILDSLAAYNEQFF.

As to this clonotype: A read error may be the cause here, since a much bigger clone is one base away. The rearrangement joins TRBV12-3 or TRBV12-4 to TRBJ2-7; possible D gene TRBD2, 6 bases. This CDR3 spans 14 amino acids. The V and J ends lost 7 bases and 6 bases respectively, with 19 bases between them. The CDR3 loop reads CASTGDSIKGEQYF. The CDR3 region has the DNA TGTGCCAGCACCGGGGACTCCATAAAAGGCGAGCAGTACTTC.

This clonotype was observed a few times. The rearrangement uses TRBV19 and TRBJ2-7, with 8 bases fitting TRBD2. The CDR3 is 13 residues long. Germline V gives CDR1 LNHDA, CDR2 SQIVND (reference sequence). Losses at the gene ends were 5 bases for V and 6 bases for J; bases not matched to a gene: 6. The CDR3 region is CASSLGLVREQYF. As DNA, the CDR3 is TGTGCCAGTAGTCTGGGACTAGTCCGCGAGCAGTACTTC.

About this clonotype itself: Compared with germline, one end of the junction differs, possibly owing to a read error. This sequence joins TRBV6-2 or TRBV6-3 and TRBJ2-7; TRBD2 matches at 9 bases. This CDR3 comprises 16 residues. CDR1 MNHEY and CDR2 SVGEGT come from the germline V gene. The CDR3 DNA reads as TGTGGCAGCATCACCTCCGGAGCGGGAGGAACCTACGAGCAGTACTTC. Residues: CGSITSGAGGTYEQYF.

The chain uses TRBV7-2 and TRBJ1-3; D not certain. The CDR3 contains 14 residues. Germline values: CDR1 SGHTA, CDR2 FQGNSA. V was cut by 4 bases and J by 1 base, with 8 bases left in between. The CDR3 region is CASSSASSGNTIYF. The CDR3 DNA sequence: TGTGCCAGCAGCTCAGCCAGTTCTGGAAACACCATATATTTT.

This clonotype was detected a few times. This chain joins TRBV10-3 and TRBJ2-5; D uncertain. V gave up 4 bases and J gave up 5 bases, with 14 bases separating them. The CDR3 has 14 amino acids. The germline gives CDR1 ENHRY, CDR2 SYGVKD. CDR3: CAISGSIPRETQYF. In DNA form, the CDR3 reads TGTGCCATCAGTGGGTCGATCCCGCGGGAGACCCAGTACTTC.

This chain uses TRBV28 with TRBJ2-3; 7 bases align to TRBD2. This CDR3 is 15 amino acids long. The V segment lost 2 bases and the J segment 0 bases; nucleotides outside the gene matches: 2. Germline CDR1 is MDHEN and CDR2 is SYDVKM. The CDR3 sequence: CASSLLAESTDTQYF. CDR3 sequence (DNA): TGTGCCAGCAGTTTACTAGCGGAAAGCACAGATACGCAGTATTTT.

This clonotype showed up many times. V usage is TRBV6-2 or TRBV6-3 and J usage is TRBJ1-5; unclear D gene. Germline loops: CDR1 MNHEY, CDR2 SVGEGT. This CDR3 comprises 13 residues. V was cut by 3 bases and J by 1 base, with 4 bases left in between. DNA of the CDR3: TGTGCCAGCAGTTATAGAAGCAATCAGCCCCAGCATTTT. This sequence encodes CASSYRSNQPQHF.

This clonotype was seen repeatedly, ten times or more. The rearrangement uses TRBV20-1 and TRBJ2-2; 10 bases are shared with TRBD2. Germline-derived CDR1 and CDR2 are DFQATT and SNEGSKA (reference sequence). CDR3 size: 14 residues. V lost 2 bases to trimming and J lost 3 bases; unmatched junction nucleotides: 0. This CDR3 is CSARLAGDTGELFF. CDR3 DNA: TGCAGTGCTAGACTAGCGGGAGACACCGGGGAGCTGTTTTTT.

This clonotype was picked up many times. CDR3 loop: CSAREPTSGYNEQFF. DNA for the CDR3: TGCAGTGCTAGAGAGCCGACTAGCGGTTACAATGAGCAGTTCTTC. This chain joins TRBV20-1 and TRBJ2-1, with 9 bases identical to TRBD2. The CDR3 runs 15 residues. The J segment lost 4 bases and the V segment lost 0 bases, leaving 4 bases of the junction unmatched. Germline lookup yields CDR1 DFQATT and CDR2 SNEGSKA (reference sequence).

In the case of this clonotype: Germline and junction disagree at one end, which may indicate a read error. The V gene is TRBV6-5, the J gene TRBJ1-5, with D maybe TRBD1 (5 bases). The germline V gene has CDR1 MNHEY and CDR2 SVGAGI. The CDR3 is 17 amino acids. CDR3 nucleotides: TGTGCCAACAATTCGACCCCCCCTGGATGGGGCAATCAGCCCCAGCATTTC. Translated, it gives CANNSTPPGWGNQPQHF.

Of note for this clonotype: The conserved closing phenylalanine or tryptophan is absent in this CDR3, likely reflecting a read error. It is unclear where the CDR3 begins or ends on the DNA, so no DNA is shown, and the CDR3 is as TCRdb lists it. The chain recombines TRBV12-3 or TRBV12-4 with TRBJ1-5; the D call in the table, TRBD1, was not verified against the DNA. The CDR3 length is 13 residues, termini included. CDR3 region: CASCLDGAQPQRL.

Turning to this clonotype: One end of the junction is discordant with germline, which a read error may explain. The V and J genes are TRBV11-2 and TRBJ2-1; 10 positions agree with TRBD2. This CDR3 comprises 17 residues. CDR1 is SGHAT and CDR2 is FQNNGV in the germline V gene. This CDR3 is CASSLPSGRKCYNEQIF. CDR3 DNA sequence: TGTGCCAGCAGTCTCCCTAGCGGGAGAAAATGCTACAATGAGCAGATCTTC.

About this clonotype: This clone may be a read error of a much larger clone one base away. The chain couples TRBV5-6 to TRBJ2-7, with D perhaps TRBD1 (5 bases). The CDR3 length is 13 residues. Per the germline V gene, CDR1 is SGHDT and CDR2 is YYEEEE. In DNA form, the CDR3 reads TGTGCCAGCAGCTCAGGGTCCCCCTACGGGCAGTACTTC. Its protein product is CASSSGSPYGQYF.

With regard to this clonotype: This may stem from a read error, because a much larger clone lies one nucleotide away. This rearrangement joins TRBV12-3 or TRBV12-4 to TRBJ2-7, with D possibly TRBD1 on 6 matching bases. Trimming cost V 5 bases and J 7 bases, with 21 bases left between them. CDR3 length: 15 amino acids. The CDR3 DNA reads as TGTGCCAGCAGTCTCACAGGACAGTTCTCGTGGGAGCAGTACTTC. Translation: CASSLTGQFSWEQYF.

In its sample, this clonotype was seen a few times. A much larger clone differs from this one at a single base, so this may be a read error. The rearrangement uses TRBV6-5 and TRBJ2-3; 16 bases are a match to TRBD2. The germline CDR1 and CDR2 sequences are MNHEY and SVGAGI. CDR3 size: 16 residues. DNA for the CDR3: TGTGCCAGCAGCGGGACTAGCGGGAGGGCCACAGTTACGCAGTATTTT. It yields the protein CASSGTSGRATVTQYF.

The chain joins TRBV29-1 to TRBJ1-2; TRBD1 is a possible D gene (6 bases). Per germline, CDR1 SQVTM and CDR2 ANQGSEA. The CDR3 extends over 15 amino acids. V gave up 3 bases and J gave up 12 bases, with 26 bases separating them. CDR3 loop: CSVDVAGATLGDHTF. CDR3 bases: TGCAGCGTTGATGTGGCAGGGGCGACCCTGGGAGACCACACCTTC.

A word on this clonotype: A much larger clone differs from this one at a single base, so this may be a read error. The V gene is TRBV20-1, the J gene TRBJ2-7; TRBD1 matches at 9 bases. J gave up 4 bases and V 5 bases, and 12 bases lay outside the gene matches. This CDR3 has 15 amino acids. Germline CDR1 DFQATT, CDR2 SNEGSKA (reference sequence). CDR3 nucleotides: TGCAGTGCTCCGTCGGCGGGGACAGGGAATTACGAGCAGTACTTC. As protein: CSAPSAGTGNYEQYF.

This clonotype turned up a few times. The rearrangement joins TRBV29-1 to TRBJ1-2; D is perhaps TRBD1 (6 bases). V gave up 5 bases and J gave up 7 bases, with 17 bases separating them. This CDR3 contains 13 residues. Germline CDR1 is SQVTM and CDR2 is ANQGSEA. The chain's CDR3 is CSVLGWGRGGYTF. The DNA for the CDR3 is TGCAGCGTTCTGGGCTGGGGCAGGGGTGGCTACACCTTC.

Ten or more counts support this clonotype. This chain joins TRBV20-1 and TRBJ2-3, with 9 bases lining up with TRBD2. V lost 5 bases to trimming and J lost 5 bases; unmatched junction nucleotides: 11. The germline V gene encodes CDR1 DFQATT and CDR2 SNEGSKA (reference sequence). CDR3 length: 15 amino acids. In nucleotides, the CDR3 is TGCAGTGCTCCCCAGGTAGCGGGAGATAGAGATACGCAGTATTTT. Translated: CSAPQVAGDRDTQYF.

This chain connects TRBV11-3 to TRBJ2-1; no clear D. Trimming took 9 bases from V and 6 from J, leaving 15 bases between them. CDR3 length: 13 amino acids. Germline V lookup: CDR1 SGHNT, CDR2 YENEEA. CDR3 residues: CASNPAPGNEQFF. The CDR3 DNA reads as TGTGCCAGTAACCCCGCACCTGGCAATGAGCAGTTCTTC.

Ten or more counts support this clonotype. This chain uses TRBV12-3 or TRBV12-4 with TRBJ2-5; maybe TRBD2 (5 bases). The CDR3 contains 15 residues. Trimming cost V 2 bases and J 1 base, with 11 bases left between them. The CDR3 coding sequence is TGTGCCAGCAGTTTATGGCTCGGGGTCCAAGAGACCCAGTACTTC. Protein sequence: CASSLWLGVQETQYF.

A word on this clonotype: The junction and the germline gene differ at one end; a read error may be behind it. The chain couples TRBV4-1 to TRBJ1-4; D is possibly TRBD1 (5 bases). The CDR3 is 14 residues long. Germline V gene sequence: CDR1 MGHRA, CDR2 YSYEKL. The CDR3 nucleotides read TGCGCCAGCAGCCAACAGGGACCTAATGAAGAACTGTTTTTT. Protein sequence: CASSQQGPNEELFF.

The sample holds many counts of this clonotype. V usage is TRBV12-3 or TRBV12-4 and J usage is TRBJ2-7, with TRBD1 identical over 7 bases. CDR3 length: 12 amino acids. With V trimmed by 4 bases and J by 6 bases, 3 bases remained unmatched. CDR3 nucleotides: TGTGCCAGCAGTTCGACAGGGCTCGAGCAGTACTTC. Encoded protein: CASSSTGLEQYF.

Regarding this clonotype: This could be a read error, since a much larger clone is one nucleotide away. The conserved closing phenylalanine or tryptophan is absent in this CDR3, likely reflecting a read error. The V and J genes are TRBV4-1 and TRBJ1-2; maybe TRBD1 (5 bases). Germline V gene sequence: CDR1 MGHRA, CDR2 YSYEKL. V lost 4 bases, J lost 5 bases, and 20 bases lay in between. This CDR3 contains 16 residues. CDR3 loop: CASSRSSGGRAYGYTS. The CDR3, as DNA: TGCGCCAGCAGCCGCTCGTCTGGTGGCAGGGCGTATGGCTACACCTCC.

Many counts were recorded for this clonotype. The chain is built from TRBV6-2 or TRBV6-3 and TRBJ1-5; D perhaps matches TRBD1 (5 bases). The CDR3 length is 15 residues. V lost 7 bases, J lost 7 bases, and 20 bases lay in between. The germline V gene encodes CDR1 MNHEY and CDR2 SVGEGT. CDR3 region: CASKTPDGGRQPQHF. The CDR3 nucleotides read TGTGCCAGCAAAACCCCCGATGGGGGACGACAGCCCCAGCATTTT.

Comment on this clonotype: A junction boundary mismatches the germline segment, possibly from a read error. The chain recombines TRBV6-1 with TRBJ1-5, with D perhaps TRBD1 (5 bases). Germline V gene sequence: CDR1 MNHNS, CDR2 SASEGT. The CDR3 extends over 12 amino acids. In DNA form, the CDR3 reads TGTGCCAGCACGGGGGATAATCAGCTCCAGCATTTT. Translating it yields CASTGDNQLQHF.

Remarks on this clonotype: At one end, the junction sequence differs from germline, possibly due to a read error. The rearrangement joins TRBV4-1 to TRBJ2-7, with TRBD2 matching over 8 bases. Germline lookup yields CDR1 MGHRA and CDR2 YSYEKL. This CDR3 is built from 16 residues. CDR3 DNA: TGCGCCAGCAGCCAAGATGAGACGGGAGGGGCCTACGAGCGGTACTTC. Translation: CASSQDETGGAYERYF.

This clonotype was detected only once. The chain couples TRBV6-5 to TRBJ2-1; 9 bases line up with TRBD2. After removal of 6 bases from V and 10 bases from J, the junction contained 10 bases not matched to a gene. The CDR3 covers 14 residues. Germline V lookup: CDR1 MNHEY, CDR2 SVGAGI. Written as DNA, the CDR3 is TGTGCCAGCAGACCCCATAGCGGGAGCAGGGAGCAGTTCTTC. Translating gives CASRPHSGSREQFF.